This TCR beta chain was identified in a study of blood T cell repertoires in COVID-19. Generated by immunoSEQ multiplex PCR, the TCRdb table keeps only in-frame clones and is missing some. The sample carries around 100,000 clones, about 89% recorded once. Trimming removed 6 bases from V and 0 bases from J, with 12 bases in between. CDR3 size: 15 residues. Germline V CDR1 and CDR2: KGHSH, LQKENI. The sequence was collected from a man aged 35 to 55 with acute or convalescent COVID-19. Sequenced material: peripheral blood. The chain uses TRBV18 and TRBJ2-1, with D maybe TRBD1 (6 bases). CDR3 amino acids: CASSEQGSSYNEQFF. DNA for the CDR3: TGTGCCAGCTCCGAACAGGGAAGCTCCTACAATGAGCAGTTCTTC.